A single sample gave rise to the 30 T cell receptor beta chains below, sequenced in a study of tumor-infiltrating lymphocytes in oesophageal squamous cell carcinoma. One entry per CDR3 protein results from TCRdb running MiXCR on the PCR reads. Among just under 20,000 distinct CDR3 sequences, around 43% were seen once, and the ten largest hold approximately 13%. Sequencing was performed on normal esophageal tissue next to the tumor. The origin of the receptors is a male donor with esophageal squamous cell carcinoma.

Remarks on this clonotype: This CDR3 fails to terminate in the conserved phenylalanine or tryptophan, so it likely reflects a read error. Because the CDR3's place on the DNA is in doubt, the DNA is left out and the CDR3 is given as listed by TCRdb. The chain carries TRBV7-6 and TRBJ2-6; the table's D call TRBD1 went unverified against the DNA. CDR1 SGHVS and CDR2 FNYEAQ come from the germline V gene. The CDR3 comprises 16 residues, both ends counted. CDR3 residues: CASSSPNAQETQYFGA.

By sample fraction, this clonotype is medium-sized (0.01 to 0.1%). The chain has TRBV6-6 and TRBJ2-5; D unresolved. The germline CDR1 and CDR2 sequences are MNHNY and SVGAGI (reference sequence). V was cut by 0 bases and J by 1 base, with 9 bases left in between. The CDR3 sequence is 15 residues long. The CDR3 DNA is TGTGCCAGCAGTTACTCGATTGGGCTCCAAGAGACCCAGTACTTC. Its translation: CASSYSIGLQETQYF.

This clonotype was counted many times. V is TRBV19 and J is TRBJ2-5; the D is unclear. Germline CDR1 LNHDA, CDR2 SQIVND (reference sequence). V lost 3 bases to trimming and J lost 7 bases, with 12 bases between them. This CDR3 is built from 13 residues. CDR3 DNA: TGTGCCAGTAGTATGGGCGTTTCTGGGACCCAGTACTTC. The encoded protein is CASSMGVSGTQYF.

In its sample, this clonotype ranks as medium-sized. The chain uses TRBV7-2 and TRBJ1-1, with TRBD1 matching over 7 bases. This CDR3 has 18 amino acids. The trim removed 1 base at V and 1 base at J, leaving 12 bases unmatched. Germline loops: CDR1 SGHTA, CDR2 FQGNSA. CDR3 in DNA: TGTGCCAGCAGCTTAGTGAGCCAGGGGGGGATAGCGAACACTGAAGCTTTCTTT. It is translated as CASSLVSQGGIANTEAFF.

This clonotype was recorded at least ten times. The chain links TRBV5-1 to TRBJ2-7; D unclear. This CDR3 region has 12 residues. Germline CDR1 reads SGHRS; CDR2 reads YFSETQ. V was clipped by 0 bases and J by 2 bases, with 3 bases between them. The CDR3 here is CASSLGAYEQYF. The CDR3, as DNA: TGCGCCAGCAGCTTGGGTGCCTACGAGCAGTACTTC.

The rearrangement links TRBV7-3 to TRBJ1-1; 8 bases are shared with TRBD1. CDR3 length: 14 residues. From germline, CDR1 is SGHTA and CDR2 FQGTGA. The V segment lost 5 bases and the J segment 7 bases; nucleotides outside the gene matches: 9. CDR3 in DNA: TGTGCCAGCAGCCAAGACAGGGGCGTTCGTGAAGCTTTCTTT. It is translated as CASSQDRGVREAFF.

As to this clonotype: It is likely a read error, because the conserved phenylalanine at the end of the CDR3 is missing. Because the CDR3's place on the DNA is in doubt, the DNA is left out and the CDR3 is given as listed by TCRdb. The V and J genes are TRBV28 and TRBJ2-7; the D call in the table, TRBD2, was not verified against the DNA. The CDR3 comprises 14 residues, both ends counted. CDR1 is MDHEN and CDR2 is SYDVKM in the germline V gene. CDR3 sequence reads: CKGGSKGYGYTFGS.

This clonotype came up many times. The chain is built from TRBV28 and TRBJ1-2; D unresolved. V gave up 3 bases and J gave up 5 bases, with 16 bases separating them. Germline V gene data show CDR1 as MDHEN and CDR2 as SYDVKM. The CDR3 totals 15 residues. This CDR3 reads CASSFDLDGRYGYTF. The CDR3 DNA is TGTGCCAGCAGTTTCGATCTGGACGGGAGATATGGCTACACCTTC.

The sample holds many counts of this clonotype. The chain employs TRBV5-1 and TRBJ2-5, with 8 bases identical to TRBD1. This CDR3 spans 15 amino acids. Germline CDR1 reads SGHRS; CDR2 reads YFSETQ. Unmatched junction bases numbered 5, after V lost 4 bases and J lost 0 bases. The CDR3 is CASSPRTGYQETQYF. The CDR3 DNA is TGCGCCAGCAGCCCGAGGACAGGGTACCAAGAGACCCAGTACTTC.

This clonotype was counted only a few times. The genes are TRBV9 and TRBJ2-3, with TRBD2 matching over 15 bases. CDR1 is SGDLS, CDR2 YYNGEE, per germline. V lost 3 bases and J lost 3; bases outside the gene matches: 5. The CDR3 runs to 17 residues. The CDR3 DNA is TGTGCCAGCAGCGACGGACTAGCGGGAGGGAGGACAGATACGCAGTATTTT. Translated: CASSDGLAGGRTDTQYF.

The chain joins TRBV19 to TRBJ2-1, with D maybe TRBD1 (5 bases). The end of the DNA aligns better with TRBJ2-7, so the J call may be wrong. The CDR3 contains 16 residues. Germline loops: CDR1 LNHDA, CDR2 SQIVND (reference sequence). CDR3 protein: CASSKTGSTSYNEQYF. CDR3 DNA sequence: TGTGCCAGTAGTAAAACAGGTTCGACCTCCTACAATGAGCAGTACTTC.

This clonotype occurred a few times. This chain connects TRBV30 to TRBJ2-5, with TRBD2 matching over 10 bases. Germline V gene lookup returns CDR1 GTSNPN and CDR2 SVGIG (reference sequence). The V gene end was trimmed by 1 base and the J gene end by 2 bases; junction bases not matched to a gene: 4. The CDR3 consists of 15 residues. The CDR3 spells CAWSGTSGGQETQYF. The CDR3 region has the DNA TGTGCCTGGAGTGGGACTAGCGGAGGACAAGAGACCCAGTACTTC.

The rearrangement joins TRBV7-3 to TRBJ2-7; 13 nucleotides line up with TRBD2. The CDR3 length is 16 residues. V trimming: 5 bases; J trimming: 1 base; junction bases outside the gene matches: 5. CDR1 SGHTA and CDR2 FQGTGA come from the germline V gene. The chain's CDR3 is CASSAPTSGRSYEQYF. The CDR3 nucleotides are TGTGCCAGCAGCGCCCCGACTAGCGGGAGGTCCTACGAGCAGTACTTC.

This clonotype is categorized as medium-sized. The chain is built from TRBV7-2 and TRBJ2-1; 7 nucleotides match TRBD1. V was clipped by 3 bases and J by 4 bases; unmatched bases: 3. Germline V CDR1 and CDR2: SGHTA, FQGNSA. CDR3 length equals 14 residues. CDR3 in DNA: TGTGCCAGCAGCTTGAAGACAGGGTACAATGAGCAGTTCTTC. This sequence encodes CASSLKTGYNEQFF. Supplemented by reference TRBV7-2 and TRBJ2-1, the full variable domain reads GAGVSQSPSNKVTEKGKDVELRCDPISGHTALYWYRQSLGQGLEFLIYFQGNSAPDKSGLPSDRFSAERTGGSVSTLTIQRTQQEDSAVYLCASSLKTGYNEQFFGPGTRLTVL.

By share, this clonotype ranks as medium-sized. Relative to the germline gene, one junction end is altered; a read error may explain this. This chain connects TRBV7-7 to TRBJ2-1; no clear D. The CDR3 length is 15 residues. Germline assignment: CDR1 SSHAT and CDR2 FNYEAQ (reference sequence). DNA for the CDR3: TGTGCTAGCAGCTCCGGGCCAAAATCGGTCGATGAGCAGTTCTTC. Its protein product is CASSSGPKSVDEQFF.

This chain connects TRBV7-2 to TRBJ2-1, with TRBD1 matching over 7 bases. The CDR3 sequence is 15 residues long. J gave up 7 bases and V 4 bases, and 10 bases lay outside the gene matches. Germline-derived CDR1 and CDR2 are SGHTA and FQGNSA. The CDR3 DNA sequence: TGTGCCAGCAGCTCCAAGACAGGGTATGAGAATGAGCAGTTCTTC. Translation gives CASSSKTGYENEQFF.

This clonotype showed up many times. A much larger clone differs from this one at a single base, so this may be a read error. V is TRBV27 and J is TRBJ2-5; TRBD2 is a possible D gene (6 bases). The CDR3 has 16 amino acids. Trimming cost V 7 bases and J 11 bases, with 29 bases left between them. Germline V gene sequence: CDR1 MNHEY, CDR2 SMNVEV (reference sequence). The CDR3 here is CASTLPDYSNVDEQYF. The DNA of the CDR3 is TGTGCCAGCACCTTGCCGGACTATTCTAACGTAGATGAGCAGTACTTC.

This clonotype was recorded once. The final CDR3 position lacks the conserved phenylalanine or tryptophan, pointing to a likely read error. No DNA is shown, since the ends of the CDR3 on it are uncertain; the CDR3 is the one TCRdb lists. The CDR3 loop reads CASSPDSSGYTDTQYFGP. The V call is TRBV7-2, the J call TRBJ2-3; the tabulated D call, TRBD2, remains unverified against the DNA. Both ends counted, the CDR3 spans 18 residues. Germline lookup yields CDR1 SGHTA and CDR2 FQGNSA.

V is TRBV7-3 and J is TRBJ1-1; 9 bases align to TRBD1. With V trimmed by 3 bases and J by 1 base, 3 bases remained unmatched. The germline gives CDR1 SGHTA, CDR2 FQGTGA. The CDR3 covers 15 residues. CDR3 bases: TGTGCCAGCAGCTTCACAGGGGGCGCGAACACTGAAGCTTTCTTT. It specifies CASSFTGGANTEAFF.

V gene TRBV7-2 combines with J gene TRBJ2-6; 7 bases align to TRBD1. V lost 6 bases and J lost 2; bases outside the gene matches: 7. CDR1 is SGHTA and CDR2 is FQGNSA in the germline V gene. This CDR3 contains 16 residues. CDR3 amino acids: CASSPSTGAGANVLTF. DNA of the CDR3: TGTGCCAGCAGTCCTAGTACAGGGGCTGGGGCCAACGTCCTGACTTTC.

This clonotype appeared many times. J is TRBJ2-7 and V is TRBV5-5; TRBD2 matches 12 bases. V was pared by 0 bases and J by 7 bases, with 8 bases of the junction left unmatched. The CDR3 covers 16 residues. The V gene's germline CDR1 is SGHKS and CDR2 YYEKEE (reference sequence). The CDR3 is CASSLDLAGGPGEQYF. CDR3 in DNA: TGTGCCAGCAGCTTGGATCTAGCGGGAGGGCCGGGAGAGCAGTACTTC.

This clonotype was detected ten times or more. The chain joins TRBV28 to TRBJ2-2; tentatively, D is TRBD1 (6 bases). Trimming took 4 bases from V and 0 from J, leaving 12 bases between them. CDR3 length: 16 amino acids. Per the germline V gene, CDR1 is MDHEN and CDR2 is SYDVKM. The CDR3: CASSSYRASNTGELFF. CDR3 nucleotides: TGTGCCAGCAGTTCCTACAGGGCTTCGAACACCGGGGAGCTGTTTTTT.

The rearrangement joins TRBV12-3 or TRBV12-4 to TRBJ2-2; no definite D call. The CDR3 contains 11 residues. V shed 4 bases and J shed 6 bases, with 3 bases lying between them. CDR3 amino acids: CASSYAGELFF. Written as DNA, the CDR3 is TGTGCCAGCAGTTATGCCGGGGAGCTGTTTTTT.

This clonotype is classed as medium-sized. This chain connects TRBV7-9 to TRBJ1-2; the D gene is possibly TRBD1 (5 bases). CDR1 is SEHNR and CDR2 is FQNEAQ in the germline V gene (reference sequence). The V and J ends lost 2 bases and 5 bases respectively, with 24 bases between them. This CDR3 has 18 residues. The CDR3 protein is CASSLSTANPPHYYGYTF. The CDR3 DNA sequence: TGTGCCAGCAGCTTATCGACAGCTAATCCACCCCATTATTATGGCTACACCTTC.

The chain employs TRBV6-1 and TRBJ2-3; 8 bases are a match to TRBD1. The J call may not be correct, given that the DNA end is closer to TRBJ2-1. Germline V gene sequence: CDR1 MNHNS, CDR2 SASEGT. This CDR3 comprises 19 residues. The CDR3, as DNA: TGTGCCAGCAGTGTCCGAAGTCGGACAGGGCTTTCAATTATCAATGAGCAGTTCTTC. Translating gives CASSVRSRTGLSIINEQFF.

The chain uses TRBV18 and TRBJ2-5, with unresolved D. The CDR3 loop spans 14 amino acids. CDR1 is KGHSH and CDR2 is LQKENI in the germline V gene. V was trimmed by 0 bases and J by 0 bases, leaving 5 bases between them. The CDR3 here is CASSPPGDQETQYF. The DNA for the CDR3 is TGTGCCAGCTCACCACCCGGAGACCAAGAGACCCAGTACTTC.

This clonotype was counted at least ten times. CDR3 nucleotides: TGTGCCAGCAGTTACGACCCGTGGGCCTCCTGGGATACGCAGTATTTT. It yields the protein CASSYDPWASWDTQYF. The V and J genes are TRBV6-6 and TRBJ2-3, with D unclear. In germline, CDR1 is MNHNY, CDR2 SVGAGI (reference sequence). Trimming removed 2 bases from V and 6 bases from J, with 18 bases in between. The CDR3 covers 16 residues.

This clonotype was recorded many times. It may be a read error: a sequence one base away is much more abundant. The chain uses TRBV11-2 and TRBJ2-3; tentatively, D is TRBD2 (5 bases). Trimming took off 1 base at V and 14 bases at J, with 22 bases between the two ends. The V gene's germline CDR1 is SGHAT and CDR2 FQNNGV. The CDR3 runs to 15 residues. In nucleotides, the CDR3 is TGTGCCAGCAGCTTAGCGGTATTTAACACCGGGGAGCTGTATTTT. Its protein product is CASSLAVFNTGELYF.

This clonotype appeared a few times. V usage is TRBV11-1 and J usage is TRBJ1-1; the match to TRBD1 covers 9 bases. The CDR3 is 14 amino acids. J gave up 11 bases and V 5 bases, and 12 bases lay outside the gene matches. Germline CDR1 reads SGHAT; CDR2 reads FQDESV (reference sequence). In DNA form, the CDR3 reads TGTGCCAGCAGCCCTGAAGGGACAGGGTCCGACGCTTTCTTT. Encoded protein: CASSPEGTGSDAFF.

This clonotype was counted many times. This chain uses TRBV6-1 with TRBJ2-3; 8 bases fit TRBD2. The junction had 16 bases not matched to a gene; V was cut back by 5 bases and J by 9 bases. The CDR3 extends over 16 amino acids. CDR1 and CDR2 from the germline V gene are MNHNS and SASEGT. This chain's CDR3 is CASSSLGLGLVGTQYF. The CDR3 region has the DNA TGTGCCAGCAGTTCGCTGGGACTAGGCCTAGTGGGGACGCAGTATTTT.